This T cell receptor (beta chain) was sequenced for a study of T cell clonality in common variable immunodeficiency. Regarding the study as a whole: Shared TCRbeta clones were fewer between CVID subjects than controls. Reportedly, TCR beta sequences from common variable immunodeficiency showed fewer deletions and N-nucleotide insertions. CVID subjects had higher TCRbeta clonality than healthy controls, most marked in about a third.

TCRdb's table, derived via immunoSEQ multiplex PCR, lists solely in-frame clones and lacks some. This repertoire lists approximately 75,000 clones without singletons; 0.8% sits in the top ten. V gave up 0 bases and J gave up 7 bases; unmatched junction bases: 4. From germline, CDR1 is KGHSH and CDR2 LQKENI. The CDR3 has 14 residues. This clone was seen repeatedly, ten times or more. Its target is not known. The read finishes 3 residues shy of the CDR3 end, and the germline J gene is used to complete it. This clonotype was obtained from a person between 18 and 70 years old in good health. Material: peripheral blood mononuclear cells. The chain joins TRBV18 to TRBJ1-2, with 8 nucleotides matching TRBD1. CDR3 in amino acids: CASSPPQGAGGYTF. The sequenced CDR3 bases are TGTGCCAGCTCACCACCGCAGGGGGCGGGTGGC.